Listed here are 29 T cell receptor beta chains from one sample, sequenced in a study of T-cell memory formation after mild COVID-19. TCRdb independently ran MiXCR on the 5' RACE reads; one entry per CDR3 protein. The table has 250,000 to 400,000 distinct CDR3 sequences, 13% to 15% seen once; the top ten hold around 20%. Material: PBMCs or a T cell subset sorted from them (not recorded which). Receptors were obtained from a man between 18 and 29 years old who had mild COVID-19 (a few samples of this study predate the infection). Cell type and time point are not known.

This clonotype was counted between two and nine times. The chain uses TRBV12-3 or TRBV12-4 and TRBJ1-5; D is undetermined. V shed 5 bases and J shed 9 bases, with 11 bases lying between them. The length of the CDR3 is 12 residues. CDR3 DNA: TGTGCCAGCAGTCGACTGAGAGGGCCCCAGCATTTT. Translation: CASSRLRGPQHF.

The J gene is TRBJ2-2, the V gene TRBV28; D might be TRBD1 (6 bases). Trimming removed 6 bases at V and 7 bases at J, with 18 bases between. The CDR3 has 15 residues. The germline gives CDR1 MDHEN, CDR2 SYDVKM. CDR3 nucleotides: TGTGCCAGCAGGTCTACAGGGAATGCCGGCGGGGAGCTGTTTTTT. Its protein product is CASRSTGNAGGELFF.

This clonotype appeared many times. The rearrangement uses TRBV6-5 and TRBJ2-1; D possibly corresponds to TRBD2 (7 bases). V lost 7 bases, J lost 7 bases, and 17 bases lay in between. In germline, CDR1 is MNHEY, CDR2 SVGAGI. The CDR3 consists of 14 residues. The CDR3 protein is CASTEGGGLNEQFF. The CDR3 nucleotides read TGTGCCAGCACCGAGGGGGGGGGATTGAATGAGCAGTTCTTC.

This chain joins TRBV10-1 and TRBJ1-2; no clear D gene. Trimming pared 4 bases from V and 5 bases from J, leaving 5 bases between. CDR3 length equals 11 residues. CDR1 is WNHNN, CDR2 SYGVQD, per germline (reference sequence). The CDR3 DNA reads as TGCGCCAGCAGTGTGGAGTATGGCTACACCTTC. It is translated as CASSVEYGYTF.

There are a few counts of this clonotype. The gene calls are TRBV6-5 and TRBJ2-5, with D perhaps matching TRBD1 or TRBD2 (5 bases each). CDR1 is MNHEY, CDR2 SVGAGI, per germline. This CDR3 spans 17 amino acids. V was trimmed by 2 bases and J by 4 bases, leaving 20 bases between them. The CDR3 DNA follows: TGTGCCAGCAGTTACGGATCCAGCCGGGGTGGGGGAGAGACCCAGTACTTC. It specifies CASSYGSSRGGGETQYF.

Ten or more counts support this clonotype. This chain uses TRBV20-1 with TRBJ2-5, with no clear D. CDR3 size: 11 residues. Germline CDR1 DFQATT, CDR2 SNEGSKA (reference sequence). Trimming removed 6 bases at V and 5 bases at J, with 10 bases between. CDR3 coding DNA: TGCAGTGCCCGATTATTGGAGACCCAGTACTTC. Translated: CSARLLETQYF.

The CDR3 region has the DNA TGTGCCATCAGTGAGTCGTCGAAAGGTCGCGAGCAGTACGTC. Translation gives CAISESSKGREQYV. The chain combines TRBV10-3 with TRBJ2-7; D is ambiguous. Germline loops: CDR1 ENHRY, CDR2 SYGVKD. Trimming took off 0 bases at V and 6 bases at J, with 12 bases between the two ends. The CDR3 loop spans 14 amino acids.

This clonotype was detected a few times. This rearrangement joins TRBV27 to TRBJ1-5, with D possibly TRBD1 on 6 matching bases. The V and J ends lost 2 bases and 5 bases respectively, with 13 bases between them. The CDR3 extends over 15 amino acids. CDR1 and CDR2 from the germline V gene are MNHEY and SMNVEV (reference sequence). DNA of the CDR3: TGTGCCAGCAGTTTAACAGGGCCGAGGTATCAGCCCCAGCATTTT. Translation gives CASSLTGPRYQPQHF.

This clonotype showed up just a few times. The gene calls are TRBV10-3 and TRBJ1-2, with 7 positions matching TRBD1. CDR3 size: 12 residues. Losses at the gene ends were 6 bases for V and 4 bases for J; bases not matched to a gene: 2. The germline V gene has CDR1 ENHRY and CDR2 SYGVKD. CDR3 nucleotide sequence: TGTGCCATCAGGGCAGGGGGCTATGGCTACACCTTC. Translation: CAIRAGGYGYTF.

In this sample, this clonotype turned up many times. V gene TRBV27 combines with J gene TRBJ2-3, with D perhaps TRBD2 (7 bases). Deletions cut 4 bases from V and 6 bases from J, with 20 bases between. Germline CDR1 and CDR2: MNHEY and SMNVEV (reference sequence). This CDR3 is 16 amino acids long. The CDR3 DNA follows: TGTGCCAGCAGTTCCCCCCTGAGGGGGGGCTCTGATACGCAGTATTTT. It encodes CASSSPLRGGSDTQYF.

The rearrangement joins TRBV7-2 to TRBJ2-2; D not resolved. V gave up 5 bases and J gave up 3 bases, with 13 bases separating them. CDR3 size: 15 residues. CDR1 and CDR2 (germline): SGHTA, FQGNSA. As DNA, the CDR3 is TGTGCCAGCAGCCCGGACGGAGTCTACACCGGGGAGCTGTTTTTT. This sequence encodes CASSPDGVYTGELFF.

This clonotype was picked up a small number of times. V usage is TRBV7-3 and J usage is TRBJ2-3, with TRBD2 matching over 7 bases. The length of the CDR3 is 14 residues. Trimming at V came to 3 bases and at J to 2 bases, leaving 2 bases not matched to a gene. CDR1 is SGHTA and CDR2 is FQGTGA in the germline V gene. CDR3 residues: CASSLSGDTDTQYF. The DNA of the CDR3 is TGTGCCAGCAGCTTGAGCGGGGACACAGATACGCAGTATTTT.

The CDR3 sequence: CASTRGAIPNYNEQFF. CDR3 coding DNA: TGTGCCAGCACTAGGGGGGCTATCCCAAATTACAATGAGCAGTTCTTC. The chain joins TRBV27 to TRBJ2-1; D tentatively fits TRBD1 or TRBD2 (6 bases each). V was cut by 7 bases and J by 4 bases, with 20 bases left in between. This CDR3 comprises 16 residues. The germline V gene has CDR1 MNHEY and CDR2 SMNVEV (reference sequence).

This clonotype showed up many times. This sequence joins TRBV9 and TRBJ1-1; D may be TRBD1 (5 bases). The CDR3 length is 14 residues. The germline V gene encodes CDR1 SGDLS and CDR2 YYNGEE. Trimming stripped 2 bases from V and 1 base from J, with 9 bases between. The CDR3 spells CASSVQGTNTEAFF. The CDR3 nucleotides are TGTGCCAGCAGCGTGCAGGGTACGAACACTGAAGCTTTCTTT. Complete variable domain (other parts from reference TRBV9 and TRBJ1-1): DSGVTQTPKHLITATGQRVTLRCSPRSGDLSVYWYQQSLDQGLQFLIQYYNGEERAKGNILERFSAQQFPDLHSELNLSSLELGDSALYFCASSVQGTNTEAFFGQGTRLTVV.

This clonotype has more than one count but fewer than ten. V usage is TRBV6-5 and J usage is TRBJ2-7, with TRBD1 as a possible D gene (6 bases). This CDR3 is 15 amino acids long. Germline V lookup: CDR1 MNHEY, CDR2 SVGAGI. V was cut by 7 bases and J by 0 bases, with 16 bases left in between. The CDR3 reads CASTQRTGSSYEQYF. The CDR3 coding sequence is TGTGCCAGCACCCAAAGAACAGGGAGCTCCTACGAGCAGTACTTC.

This clonotype was picked up a small number of times. The chain is built from TRBV5-1 and TRBJ1-2; 9 nucleotides line up with TRBD1. Germline V gene data show CDR1 as SGHRS and CDR2 as YFSETQ. The length of the CDR3 is 15 residues. J was trimmed by 4 bases and V by 4 bases; bases with no gene match: 8. In DNA form, the CDR3 reads TGCGCCAGCAGCCCCAGGACAGGGGTCCTCTATGGCTACACCTTC. Protein product: CASSPRTGVLYGYTF.

This clonotype came up a few times. The V gene is TRBV4-1, the J gene TRBJ2-1; 10 bases fit TRBD2. The germline gives CDR1 MGHRA, CDR2 YSYEKL. The CDR3 consists of 17 residues. V shed 1 base, J shed 8 bases, and the junction held 11 bases outside the gene matches. The CDR3 protein is CASSQGWGSGGAHEQFF. DNA for the CDR3: TGCGCCAGCAGCCAAGGGTGGGGAAGCGGGGGGGCCCATGAGCAGTTCTTC.

V and J are TRBV29-1 and TRBJ1-1; D is uncertain. The CDR3 is made up of 14 amino acids. Trimming stripped 4 bases from V and 5 bases from J, with 17 bases between. Germline CDR1 SQVTM, CDR2 ANQGSEA. The CDR3 reads CSVVPPSERTEAFF. CDR3 bases: TGCAGCGTTGTCCCCCCTTCGGAGCGAACTGAAGCTTTCTTT. The full variable domain, with the rest looked up from reference TRBV29-1 and TRBJ1-1, is SAVISQKPSRDICQRGTSLTIQCQVDSQVTMMFWYRQQPGQSLTLIATANQGSEATYESGFVIDKFPISRPNLTFSTLTVSNMSPEDSSIYLCSVVPPSERTEAFFGQGTRLTVV.

The count of this clonotype is one. This chain connects TRBV4-1 to TRBJ1-5; 7 nucleotides line up with TRBD1. Germline assignment: CDR1 MGHRA and CDR2 YSYEKL. This CDR3 spans 19 amino acids. The junction had 15 bases not matched to a gene; V was cut back by 4 bases and J by 0 bases. CDR3 bases: TGCGCCAGCAGCCCGTGGGGCACAGGGGAGGCATATAGCAATCAGCCCCAGCATTTT. It codes for CASSPWGTGEAYSNQPQHF.

J is TRBJ2-1 and V is TRBV19; 13 nucleotides agree with TRBD2. With V trimmed by 5 bases and J by 12 bases, 4 bases remained unmatched. CDR3 length: 13 amino acids. CDR1 is LNHDA, CDR2 SQIVND, per germline (reference sequence). CDR3 sequence reads: CASSLTSGGRQFF. Written as DNA, the CDR3 is TGTGCCAGTAGTTTGACTAGCGGGGGGCGGCAGTTCTTC.

This sequence joins TRBV7-9 and TRBJ2-2; D gene ambiguous. Germline CDR1 is SEHNR and CDR2 is FQNEAQ (reference sequence). The CDR3 loop spans 14 amino acids. Trimming shortened V by 5 bases and J by 7 bases, and 14 bases separated the two germline ends. Here the CDR3 DNA reads TGTGCCAGCAGCATCGAAGACGCTGGCGGGGAGCTGTTTTTT. This gives the protein CASSIEDAGGELFF.

This clonotype was detected a few times. J is TRBJ2-5 and V is TRBV7-2; no clear D. Germline CDR1 and CDR2: SGHTA and FQGNSA. This CDR3 spans 14 amino acids. Trimming removed 2 bases at V and 2 bases at J, with 9 bases between. The CDR3 protein is CASSLHGWQETQYF. The CDR3 DNA sequence: TGTGCCAGCAGCTTACATGGGTGGCAAGAGACCCAGTACTTC.

This clonotype came up a few times. This chain uses TRBV4-1 with TRBJ2-3; D may match TRBD1 or TRBD2 (5 bases each). V lost 2 bases, J lost 4 bases, and 13 bases lay in between. Per the germline V gene, CDR1 is MGHRA and CDR2 is YSYEKL. The CDR3 loop spans 15 amino acids. The CDR3 DNA follows: TGCGCCAGCAGCCAAATGAGGGGTAGCGCAGATACGCAGTATTTT. Protein product: CASSQMRGSADTQYF.

V usage is TRBV10-3 and J usage is TRBJ2-3; TRBD2 aligns across 7 bases. CDR1 and CDR2 (germline): ENHRY, SYGVKD. This CDR3 has 16 residues. Trimming cost V 6 bases and J 2 bases; bases outside gene matches: 11. CDR3 protein: CAISRGEGLNTDTQYF. CDR3 nucleotide sequence: TGTGCCATCAGCCGGGGGGAGGGGCTCAACACAGATACGCAGTATTTT.

This clonotype showed up many times. The rearrangement links TRBV4-3 to TRBJ1-3; TRBD1 might be the D (5 bases). The CDR3 sequence is 14 residues long. Trimming removed 4 bases at V and 3 bases at J, with 10 bases between. In germline, CDR1 is LGHNA, CDR2 YSLEER. The CDR3 region has the DNA TGCGCCAGCAGCCCCTGGGACCGTGGAAACACCATATATTTT. Translation: CASSPWDRGNTIYF.

The chain joins TRBV5-6 to TRBJ2-1; D perhaps matches TRBD2 (6 bases). The CDR3 is 12 residues long. V dropped 5 bases and J dropped 8 bases, with 11 bases sitting between them. CDR1 SGHDT and CDR2 YYEEEE come from the germline V gene. The CDR3 region is CASSRLVHEQFF. The CDR3 DNA is TGTGCCAGCAGTCGACTAGTTCATGAGCAGTTCTTC.

This clonotype was seen at least ten times. CDR3 DNA sequence: TGTGCCAGCAGTTCGCGTGGAGACAGAATAACCGGGGAGCTGTTTTTT. Protein sequence: CASSSRGDRITGELFF. The rearrangement joins TRBV27 to TRBJ2-2; possible D gene TRBD1, 5 bases. This CDR3 comprises 16 residues. Germline loops: CDR1 MNHEY, CDR2 SMNVEV (reference sequence). Trimming removed 4 bases from V and 5 bases from J, with 17 bases in between.

This clonotype was seen a few times. The chain employs TRBV5-5 and TRBJ2-2; no definite D call. The CDR3 has 14 amino acids. V was shortened by 4 bases and J by 7 bases, with 14 bases between the two germline ends. CDR1 is SGHKS, CDR2 YYEKEE, per germline (reference sequence). CDR3 residues: CASSTPRVYGELFF. DNA for the CDR3: TGTGCCAGCAGCACACCTCGTGTGTACGGGGAGCTGTTTTTT.

This chain joins TRBV9 and TRBJ2-1; 7 bases are shared with TRBD2. This CDR3 has 14 residues. With V trimmed by 3 bases and J by 3 bases, 3 bases remained unmatched. Germline V CDR1 and CDR2: SGDLS, YYNGEE. This chain's CDR3 is CASSDGGGYNEQFF. Written as DNA, the CDR3 is TGTGCCAGCAGCGATGGGGGGGGCTACAATGAGCAGTTCTTC.